Shown below are 6 T cell receptor beta chains from a single sample sequenced in a study of T cell clonality in common variable immunodeficiency. Only in-frame clones appear in the TCRdb table, and some are missing; sequencing was by immunoSEQ multiplex PCR. The data show around 32,000 clones, with none appearing a single time. Sequenced sample: peripheral blood mononuclear cells. Source of these receptors: a person aged 18 to 75 in good health.

This clone has at least ten counts. The read terminates 3 residues before the CDR3 end, so the remaining end is supplied by the germline J gene. This rearrangement joins TRBV5-1 to TRBJ2-5, with 7 nucleotides matching TRBD2. V shed 0 bases and J 4 bases; nucleotides not matched to a gene: 9. Germline loops: CDR1 SGHRS, CDR2 YFSETQ. This CDR3 region has 16 residues. The part of the CDR3 DNA that was read is TGCGCCAGCAGCTTGGGGCCTTTGGTAGCGGGAGAGACC. This codes for CASSLGPLVAGET. The whole CDR3 reads CASSLGPLVAGETQYF. The full variable domain, with the rest looked up from reference TRBV5-1 and TRBJ2-5, is KAGVTQTPRYLIKTRGQQVTLSCSPISGHRSVSWYQQTPGQGLQFLFEYFSETQRNKGNFPGRFSGRQFSNSRSEMNVSTLELGDSALYLCASSLGPLVAGETQYFGPGTRLLVL.

This clone has at least ten counts. The CDR3 end falls 3 residues outside the read, so it is completed with the germline J gene. V gene TRBV20-1 combines with J gene TRBJ2-3, with 7 bases aligning to TRBD1. CDR3 length: 17 amino acids. Germline CDR1 reads DFQATT; CDR2 reads SNEGSKA (reference sequence). V lost 2 bases and J lost 2; bases outside the gene matches: 13. The part of the CDR3 DNA that was read is TGCAGTGCTAGAAACCCTCAGACAGGGATAGCCACAGATACG. Protein: CSARNPQTGIATDT. The full-length CDR3 reads as CSARNPQTGIATDTQYF.

This clone occurred a few times. CDR3 bases read: TGTGCCAGCAGGATGGGACTAGCGGGGCCTAGCACAGATACG. Translation gives CASRMGLAGPSTDT. The CDR3, in full, reads CASRMGLAGPSTDTQYF. The chain links TRBV2 to TRBJ2-3; 13 positions agree with TRBD2. Coverage ceases 3 residues before the CDR3 finishes, and the germline J gene fills in the end. The CDR3 runs to 17 residues. Trimming cost V 6 bases and J 0 bases; bases outside gene matches: 6. In germline, CDR1 is SNHLY, CDR2 FYNNEI.

The sample holds a few counts of this clone. Sequencing ends 3 residues short of the CDR3 end; the germline J gene provides the rest. This chain joins TRBV2 and TRBJ2-7; TRBD2 matches 9 bases. Trimming removed 7 bases from V and 5 bases from J; junction bases left unmatched: 15. Germline V lookup: CDR1 SNHLY, CDR2 FYNNEI. CDR3 length: 16 residues. The CDR3 loop reads CASTGYSGRGRDEQYF. The DNA read from the CDR3 is TGTGCCAGCACGGGCTATAGCGGGAGAGGAAGGGACGAG. The whole variable domain, filled in from reference TRBV2 and TRBJ2-7, reads EPEVTQTPSHQVTQMGQEVILRCVPISNHLYFYWYRQILGQKVEFLVSFYNNEISEKSEIFDDQFSVERPDGSNFTLKIRSTKLEDSAMYFCASTGYSGRGRDEQYFGPGTRLTVT.

In this sample, this clone turned up many times. The read halts 3 residues ahead of the CDR3 end, with the missing end drawn from the germline J gene. V usage is TRBV12-5 and J usage is TRBJ1-1; D unresolved. Germline CDR1 is LGHNT and CDR2 is FRNRAP. This CDR3 is 14 amino acids long. V was cut by 2 bases and J by 6 bases, with 13 bases left in between. The CDR3 loop reads CASGLSNLGAEAFF. The part of the CDR3 DNA that was read is TGTGCTAGTGGTTTGTCGAACCTCGGGGCTGAA.

There are a few counts of this clone. The read ends 3 residues before the CDR3 terminus; that terminus is restored from the germline J gene. The chain combines TRBV18 with TRBJ1-2, with 8 nucleotides matching TRBD1. Germline lookup yields CDR1 KGHSH and CDR2 LQKENI. The CDR3 runs 13 residues. The J segment lost 5 bases and the V segment lost 3 bases, leaving 2 bases of the junction unmatched. CDR3 DNA, as far as it was read: TGTGCCAGCTCACCGGACAGGGATTATGGC. Its translation: CASSPDRDYG. The CDR3, in full, reads CASSPDRDYGYTF.